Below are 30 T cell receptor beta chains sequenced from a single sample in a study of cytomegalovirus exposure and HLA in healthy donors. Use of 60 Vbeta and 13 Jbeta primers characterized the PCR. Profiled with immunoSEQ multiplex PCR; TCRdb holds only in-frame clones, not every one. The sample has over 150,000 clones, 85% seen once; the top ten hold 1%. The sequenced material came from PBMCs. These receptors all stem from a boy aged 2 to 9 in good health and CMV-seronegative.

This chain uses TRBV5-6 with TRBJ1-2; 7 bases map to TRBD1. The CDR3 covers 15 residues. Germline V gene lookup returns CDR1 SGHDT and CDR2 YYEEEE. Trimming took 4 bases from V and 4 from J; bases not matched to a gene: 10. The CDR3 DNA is TGTGCCAGCAGCCCCACCCCGACAGGGTTCTATGGCTACACCTTC. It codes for CASSPTPTGFYGYTF.

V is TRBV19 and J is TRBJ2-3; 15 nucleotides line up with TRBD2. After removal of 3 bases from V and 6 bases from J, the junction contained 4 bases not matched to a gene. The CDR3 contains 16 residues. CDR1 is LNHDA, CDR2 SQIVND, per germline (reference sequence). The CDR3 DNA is TGTGCCAGTAGTATCACAGGACTAGCGGGGGGGGATACGCAGTATTTT. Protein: CASSITGLAGGDTQYF.

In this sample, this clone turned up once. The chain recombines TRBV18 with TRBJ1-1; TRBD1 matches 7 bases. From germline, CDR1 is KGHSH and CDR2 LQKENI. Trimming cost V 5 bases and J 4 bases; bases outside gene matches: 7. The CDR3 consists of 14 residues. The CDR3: CASSSLQGGTEAFF. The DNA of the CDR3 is TGTGCCAGCTCATCCCTTCAGGGGGGCACTGAAGCTTTCTTT.

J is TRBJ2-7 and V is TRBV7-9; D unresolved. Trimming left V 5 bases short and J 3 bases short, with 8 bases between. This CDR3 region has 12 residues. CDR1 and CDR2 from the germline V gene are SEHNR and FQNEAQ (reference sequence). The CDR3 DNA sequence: TGTGCCAGCAGCAGCCCAGGCTACGAGCAGTACTTC. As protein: CASSSPGYEQYF.

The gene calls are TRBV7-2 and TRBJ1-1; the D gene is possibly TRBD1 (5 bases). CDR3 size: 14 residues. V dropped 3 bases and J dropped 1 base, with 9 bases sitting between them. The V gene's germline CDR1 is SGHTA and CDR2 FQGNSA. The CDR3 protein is CASSFKGKNTEAFF. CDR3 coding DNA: TGTGCCAGCAGCTTCAAGGGGAAGAACACTGAAGCTTTCTTT.

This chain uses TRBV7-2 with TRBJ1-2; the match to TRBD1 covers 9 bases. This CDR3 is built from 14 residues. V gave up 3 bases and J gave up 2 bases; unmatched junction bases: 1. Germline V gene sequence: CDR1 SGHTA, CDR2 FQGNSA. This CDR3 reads CASSFGTGNYGYTF. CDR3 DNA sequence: TGTGCCAGCAGCTTTGGGACAGGGAACTATGGCTACACCTTC.

CDR3 sequence: CASSLKGRGGSYEQYV. For the CDR3, the DNA is TGTGCCAGCAGCTTAAAGGGGAGGGGTGGATCCTACGAGCAGTACGTC. This chain links TRBV7-8 with TRBJ2-7, with 7 positions matching TRBD2. The CDR3 loop spans 16 amino acids. V dropped 2 bases and J dropped 1; count of bases not matched to a gene: 8. CDR1 and CDR2 from the germline V gene are SGHVS and FQNEAQ.

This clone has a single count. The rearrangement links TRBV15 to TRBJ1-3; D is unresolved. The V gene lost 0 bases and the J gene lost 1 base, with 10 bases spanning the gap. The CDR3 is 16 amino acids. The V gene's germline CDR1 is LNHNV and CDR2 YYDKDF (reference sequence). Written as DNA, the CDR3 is TGTGCCACCAGCAGAGATTGGGGAGGATCTGGAAACACCATATATTTT. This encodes CATSRDWGGSGNTIYF.

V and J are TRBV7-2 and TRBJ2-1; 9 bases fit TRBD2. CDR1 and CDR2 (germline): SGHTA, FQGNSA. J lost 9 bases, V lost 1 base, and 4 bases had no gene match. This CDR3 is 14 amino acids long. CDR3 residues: CASSLGGGASEQFF. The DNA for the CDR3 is TGTGCCAGCAGCTTAGGCGGGGGGGCGTCTGAGCAGTTCTTC.

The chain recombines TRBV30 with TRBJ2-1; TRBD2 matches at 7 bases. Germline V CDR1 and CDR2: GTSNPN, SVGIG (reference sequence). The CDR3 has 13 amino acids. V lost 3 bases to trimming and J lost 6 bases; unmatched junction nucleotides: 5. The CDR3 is CAWRTGGGNEQFF. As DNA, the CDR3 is TGTGCCTGGAGGACGGGGGGTGGCAATGAGCAGTTCTTC.

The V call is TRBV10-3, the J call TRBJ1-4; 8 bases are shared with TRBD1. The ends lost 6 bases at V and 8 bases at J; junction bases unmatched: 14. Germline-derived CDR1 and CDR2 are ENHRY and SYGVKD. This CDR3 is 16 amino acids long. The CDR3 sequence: CAISQPPGQEDEKLFF. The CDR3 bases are TGTGCCATCAGCCAACCTCCGGGACAGGAGGACGAAAAACTGTTTTTT.

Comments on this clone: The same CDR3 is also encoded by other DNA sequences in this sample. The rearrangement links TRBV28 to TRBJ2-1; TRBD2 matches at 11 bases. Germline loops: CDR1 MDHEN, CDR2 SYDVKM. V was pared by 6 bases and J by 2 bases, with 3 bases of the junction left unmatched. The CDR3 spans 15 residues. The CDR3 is CASSAGLAAYNEQFF. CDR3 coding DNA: TGTGCCAGCAGCGCGGGACTAGCGGCCTACAATGAGCAGTTCTTC.

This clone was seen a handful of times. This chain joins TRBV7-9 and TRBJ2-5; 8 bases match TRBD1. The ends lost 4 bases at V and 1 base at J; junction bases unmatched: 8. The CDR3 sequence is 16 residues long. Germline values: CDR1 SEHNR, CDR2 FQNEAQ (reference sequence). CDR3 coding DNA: TGTGCCAGCAGCTCCGGACAGGGAGCGGGCCAAGAGACCCAGTACTTC. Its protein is CASSSGQGAGQETQYF.

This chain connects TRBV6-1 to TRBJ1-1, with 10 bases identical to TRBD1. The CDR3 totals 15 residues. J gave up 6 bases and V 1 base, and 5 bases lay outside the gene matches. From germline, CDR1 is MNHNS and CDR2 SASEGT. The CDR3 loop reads CASSEGDRGGAEAFF. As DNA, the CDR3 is TGTGCCAGCAGTGAAGGGGACAGGGGTGGGGCTGAAGCTTTCTTT.

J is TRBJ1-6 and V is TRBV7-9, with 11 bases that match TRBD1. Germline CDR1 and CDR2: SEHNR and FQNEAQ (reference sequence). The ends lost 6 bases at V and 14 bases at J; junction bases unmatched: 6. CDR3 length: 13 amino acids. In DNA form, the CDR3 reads TGTGCCAGCAGGTTGGACAGGGGGCAGGCCCTCCACTTT. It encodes CASRLDRGQALHF. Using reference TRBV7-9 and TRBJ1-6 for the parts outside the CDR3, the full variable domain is DTGVSQNPRHKITKRGQNVTFRCDPISEHNRLYWYRQTLGQGPEFLTYFQNEAQLEKSRLLSDRFSAERPKGSFSTLEIQRTEQGDSAMYLCASRLDRGQALHFGNGTRLTVT.

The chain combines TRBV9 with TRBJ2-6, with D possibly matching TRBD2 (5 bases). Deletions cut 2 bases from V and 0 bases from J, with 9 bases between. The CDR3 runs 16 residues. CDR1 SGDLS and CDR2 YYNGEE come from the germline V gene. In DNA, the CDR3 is TGTGCCAGCAGCGTGGGAGTTAACTCTGGGGCCAACGTCCTGACTTTC. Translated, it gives CASSVGVNSGANVLTF. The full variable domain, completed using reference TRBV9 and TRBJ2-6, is DSGVTQTPKHLITATGQRVTLRCSPRSGDLSVYWYQQSLDQGLQFLIQYYNGEERAKGNILERFSAQQFPDLHSELNLSSLELGDSALYFCASSVGVNSGANVLTFGAGSRLTVL.

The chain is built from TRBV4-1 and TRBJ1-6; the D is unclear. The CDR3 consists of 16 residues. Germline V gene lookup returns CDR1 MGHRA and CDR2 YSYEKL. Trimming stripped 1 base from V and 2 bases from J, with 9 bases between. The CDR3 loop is CASSQVTVTYNSPLHF. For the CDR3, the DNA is TGCGCCAGCAGCCAAGTAACGGTAACCTATAATTCACCCCTCCACTTT.

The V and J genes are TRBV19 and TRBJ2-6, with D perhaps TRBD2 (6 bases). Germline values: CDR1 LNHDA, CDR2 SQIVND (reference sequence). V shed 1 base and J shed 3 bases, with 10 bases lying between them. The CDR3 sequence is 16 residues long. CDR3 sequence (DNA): TGTGCCAGTAGTATAGTTCGGGGAGGTGGGGCCAACGTCCTGACTTTC. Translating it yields CASSIVRGGGANVLTF.

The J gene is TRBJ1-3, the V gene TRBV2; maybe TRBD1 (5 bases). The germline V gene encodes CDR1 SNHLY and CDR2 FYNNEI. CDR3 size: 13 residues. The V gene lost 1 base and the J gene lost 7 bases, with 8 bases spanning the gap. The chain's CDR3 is CASSEEAGNTIYF. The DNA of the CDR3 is TGTGCCAGCAGTGAAGAGGCAGGGAACACCATATATTTT.

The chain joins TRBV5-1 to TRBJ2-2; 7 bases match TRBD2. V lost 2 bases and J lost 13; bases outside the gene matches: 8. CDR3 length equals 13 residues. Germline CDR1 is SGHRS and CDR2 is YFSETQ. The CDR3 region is CASSFPAGEGLFF. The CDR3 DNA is TGCGCCAGCAGCTTCCCGGCCGGGGAGGGGCTGTTTTTT.

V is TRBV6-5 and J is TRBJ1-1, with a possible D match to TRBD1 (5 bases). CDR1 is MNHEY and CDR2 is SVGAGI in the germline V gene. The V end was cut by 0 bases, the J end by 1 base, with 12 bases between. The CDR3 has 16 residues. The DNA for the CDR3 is TGTGCCAGCAGTTACTCGAGCGGGGCGGGGAACACTGAAGCTTTCTTT. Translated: CASSYSSGAGNTEAFF.

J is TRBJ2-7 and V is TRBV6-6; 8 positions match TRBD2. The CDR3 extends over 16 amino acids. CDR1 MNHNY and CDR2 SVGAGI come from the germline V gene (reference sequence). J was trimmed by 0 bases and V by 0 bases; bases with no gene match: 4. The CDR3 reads CASSYSGLASSYEQYF. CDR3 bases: TGTGCCAGCAGTTACTCAGGACTAGCTAGCTCCTACGAGCAGTACTTC.

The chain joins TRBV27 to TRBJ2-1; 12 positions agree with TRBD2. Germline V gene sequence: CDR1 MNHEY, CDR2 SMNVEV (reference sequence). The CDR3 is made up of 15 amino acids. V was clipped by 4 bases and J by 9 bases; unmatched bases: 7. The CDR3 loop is CASSSPLAGGSEQFF. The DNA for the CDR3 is TGTGCCAGCAGTTCCCCACTAGCGGGAGGAAGTGAGCAGTTCTTC.

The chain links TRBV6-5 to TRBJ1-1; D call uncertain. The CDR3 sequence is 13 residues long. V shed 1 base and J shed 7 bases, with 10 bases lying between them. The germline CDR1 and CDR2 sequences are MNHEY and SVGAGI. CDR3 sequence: CASSYWRMFEAFF. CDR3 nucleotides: TGTGCCAGCAGTTACTGGCGGATGTTTGAAGCTTTCTTT.

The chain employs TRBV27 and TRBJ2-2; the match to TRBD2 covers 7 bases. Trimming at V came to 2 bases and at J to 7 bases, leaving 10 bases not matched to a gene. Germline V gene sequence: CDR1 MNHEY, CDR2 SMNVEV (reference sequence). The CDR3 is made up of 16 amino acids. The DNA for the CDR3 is TGTGCCAGCAGTTTACTAGCGGAGGTAACTGGCGGGGAGCTGTTTTTT. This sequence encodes CASSLLAEVTGGELFF.

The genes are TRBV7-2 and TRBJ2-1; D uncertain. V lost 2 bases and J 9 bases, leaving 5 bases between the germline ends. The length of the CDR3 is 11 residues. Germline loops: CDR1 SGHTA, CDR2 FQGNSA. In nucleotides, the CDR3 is TGTGCCAGCAGCTTAAGCACTGAGCAGTTCTTC. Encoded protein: CASSLSTEQFF.

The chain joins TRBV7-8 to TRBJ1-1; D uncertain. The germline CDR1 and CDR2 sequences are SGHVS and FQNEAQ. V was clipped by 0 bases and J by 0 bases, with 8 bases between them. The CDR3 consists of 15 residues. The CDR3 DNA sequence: TGTGCCAGCAGCTTAGCTCGGAGCATGAACACTGAAGCTTTCTTT. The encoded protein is CASSLARSMNTEAFF.

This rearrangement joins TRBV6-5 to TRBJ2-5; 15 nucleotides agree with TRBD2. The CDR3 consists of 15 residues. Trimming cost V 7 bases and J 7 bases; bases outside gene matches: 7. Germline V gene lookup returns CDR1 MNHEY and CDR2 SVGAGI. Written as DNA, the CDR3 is TGTGCCAGCACTGCGCCGGGACTAGCGGGAGGGACCCAGTACTTC. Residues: CASTAPGLAGGTQYF.

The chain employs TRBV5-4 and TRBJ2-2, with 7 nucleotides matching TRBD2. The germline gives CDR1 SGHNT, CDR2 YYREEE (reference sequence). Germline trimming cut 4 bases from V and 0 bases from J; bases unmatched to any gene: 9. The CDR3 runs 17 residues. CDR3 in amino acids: CASSTPTSSANTGELFF. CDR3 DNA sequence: TGTGCCAGCAGCACCCCGACTAGCAGCGCGAACACCGGGGAGCTGTTTTTT.

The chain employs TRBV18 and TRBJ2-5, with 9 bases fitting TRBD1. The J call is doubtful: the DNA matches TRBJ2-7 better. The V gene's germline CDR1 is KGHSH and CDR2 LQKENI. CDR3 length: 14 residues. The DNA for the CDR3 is TGTGCCAGCTCACCAGGGACAGGGAGGTACGAGCAGTACTTC. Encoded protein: CASSPGTGRYEQYF.